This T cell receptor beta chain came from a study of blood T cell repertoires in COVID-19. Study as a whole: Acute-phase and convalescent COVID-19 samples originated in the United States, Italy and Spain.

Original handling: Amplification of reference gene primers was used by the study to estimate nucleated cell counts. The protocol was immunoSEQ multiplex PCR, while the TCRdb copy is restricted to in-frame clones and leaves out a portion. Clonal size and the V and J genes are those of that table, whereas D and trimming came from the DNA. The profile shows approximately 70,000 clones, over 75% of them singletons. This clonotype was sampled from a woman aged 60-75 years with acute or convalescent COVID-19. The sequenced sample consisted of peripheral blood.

The CDR3 reads CASSFASGSGSASGELFF. CDR3 nucleotides: TGTGCCAGCAGTTTTGCTAGCGGGAGTGGATCAGCCTCCGGGGAGCTGTTTTTT. This sequence joins TRBV27 and TRBJ2-2, with TRBD2 identical over 10 bases. The CDR3 loop spans 18 amino acids. The trim removed 3 bases at V and 6 bases at J, leaving 13 bases unmatched. Germline CDR1 reads MNHEY; CDR2 reads SMNVEV (reference sequence).